The rows below give T cell receptor beta chains drawn from one sample of a study of blood T cell repertoires in COVID-19. Libraries were prepared by immunoSEQ multiplex PCR; TCRdb keeps only in-frame clonotypes and omits some of them. The sample has some 200,000 clones; 94% are singletons. The sequenced sample consisted of peripheral blood. The receptor set was obtained from a man younger than 45 with COVID-19, enrolled during active disease. Both conserved end residues are part of each CDR3. A D gene is named only where the DNA matches it firmly. Rows give clone size only sometimes, using once, few, many, or a class for an expanded clone.

>TRBD1|.|TRBJ2-7|TRBV29-1
CSAVPGQGMYEQYF
TGCAGCGCCGTCCCCGGACAGGGGATGTACGAGCAGTACTTC
>TRBD2|.|TRBJ2-5|TRBV10-3
CAITGTSGGARETQYF
TGTGCCATCACCGGGACTAGCGGGGGGGCCAGAGAGACCCAGTACTTC
>TRBD1|.|TRBJ1-1|TRBV6-4
CASIGTGGRTEAFF
TGTGCCAGCATCGGGACAGGGGGTCGGACTGAAGCTTTCTTT
>TRBD1|.|TRBJ1-6|TRBV5-1
CASSLGQGGSPLHF
TGCGCCAGCAGCTTGGGACAGGGTGGATCACCCCTCCACTTT
>.|.|TRBJ1-1|TRBV18
CASSPLMSGEAFF
TGTGCCAGCTCACCACTCATGTCAGGTGAAGCTTTCTTT
>.|.|TRBJ2-1|TRBV19
CASSIMRAPEGEQFF
TGTGCCAGTAGTATTATGAGAGCTCCGGAGGGTGAGCAGTTCTTC
>TRBD1|.|TRBJ1-2|TRBV19
CASGTGTNYGYTF
TGTGCCAGTGGGACAGGGACTAACTATGGCTACACCTTC
>.|.|TRBJ2-7|TRBV6-5
CASSYSGQASYEQYF
TGTGCCAGCAGTTACAGCGGGCAGGCCTCCTACGAGCAGTACTTC
>.|.|TRBJ1-1|TRBV13
CASSSENTEAFF
TGTGCCAGCAGCTCAGAGAACACTGAAGCTTTCTTT
>TRBD1|.|TRBJ1-1|TRBV30
CAWSVGSGTGRPEAFF
TGTGCCTGGAGTGTAGGGTCCGGGACAGGGAGGCCGGAAGCTTTCTTT
>.|.|TRBJ1-2|TRBV12-3/TRBV12-4
CASGSYGYTF
TGTGCCAGCGGGAGTTATGGCTACACCTTC
>.|.|TRBJ1-1|TRBV30
CAWYRAGTEAFF
TGTGCCTGGTACAGGGCCGGCACTGAAGCTTTCTTT
>TRBD1|.|TRBJ2-2|TRBV6-6
CASRDPGQGSTGELFF
TGTGCCAGCAGAGACCCGGGACAGGGGAGCACCGGGGAGCTGTTTTTT
>.|.|TRBJ2-1|TRBV27
CASSLTISSSYNEQFF
TGTGCCAGCAGCCTCACAATATCTAGCTCCTACAATGAGCAGTTCTTC
>TRBD1|once|TRBJ2-2|TRBV5-4
CASSTMDRGQYTGELFF
TGTGCCAGCAGCACGATGGACAGGGGGCAGTACACCGGGGAGCTGTTTTTT
>.|once|TRBJ1-2|TRBV6-4
CASSEQGTGGYTF
TGTGCCAGCAGTGAACAGGGCACGGGGGGCTACACCTTC
>.|once|TRBJ1-3|TRBV27
CASSPSYSGNTIYF
TGTGCCAGCAGTCCCAGTTACTCTGGAAACACCATATATTTT
>.|.|TRBJ2-5|TRBV19
CASSIGRGSRRRETQYF
TGTGCCAGTAGTATAGGTCGAGGGTCGAGGAGGCGAGAGACCCAGTACTTC
>TRBD1|.|TRBJ1-5|TRBV6-5
CATAQGDQHQPQHF
TGTGCCACCGCGCAGGGGGATCAACATCAGCCCCAGCATTTT
>.|once|TRBJ1-2|TRBV6-6
CASSRRGEGYTF
TGTGCCAGCAGCCGCCGTGGGGAGGGCTACACCTTC
>.|.|TRBJ1-1|TRBV7-9
CASRRGDTEAFF
TGTGCCAGCAGGAGAGGAGACACTGAAGCTTTCTTT
>.|.|TRBJ1-4|TRBV2
CASSEASPRYEKLFF
TGTGCCAGCAGTGAAGCCTCCCCCCGGTATGAAAAACTGTTTTTT
>TRBD1|.|TRBJ1-6|TRBV10-3
CAISPRGQSYNSPLHF
TGTGCCATCAGTCCCAGGGGGCAGTCCTATAATTCACCCCTCCACTTT
>.|.|TRBJ1-1|TRBV6-4
CASSDPAEAFF
TGTGCCAGCAGTGACCCTGCTGAAGCTTTCTTT
>TRBD1|.|TRBJ2-3|TRBV9
CASSVGGQGIDTQYF
TGTGCCAGCAGCGTAGGGGGACAGGGGATAGATACGCAGTATTTT
>.|.|TRBJ1-5|TRBV27
CASSAHVPLVLSNQPQHF
TGTGCCAGCAGCGCCCATGTCCCCCTGGTTCTAAGCAATCAGCCCCAGCATTTT